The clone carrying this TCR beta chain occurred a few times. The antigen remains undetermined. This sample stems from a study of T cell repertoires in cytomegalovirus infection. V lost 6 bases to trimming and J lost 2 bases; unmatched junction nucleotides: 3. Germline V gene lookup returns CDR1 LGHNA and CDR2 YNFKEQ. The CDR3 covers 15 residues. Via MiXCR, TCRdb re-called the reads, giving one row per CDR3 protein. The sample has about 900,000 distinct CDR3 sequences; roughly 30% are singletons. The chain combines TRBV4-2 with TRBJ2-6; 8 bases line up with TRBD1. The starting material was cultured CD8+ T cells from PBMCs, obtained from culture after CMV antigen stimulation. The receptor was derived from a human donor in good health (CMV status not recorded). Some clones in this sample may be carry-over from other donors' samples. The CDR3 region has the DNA TGTGCCAGCAGACAACAGGGGGCTGGGGCCAACGTCCTGACTTTC. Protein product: CASRQQGAGANVLTF.